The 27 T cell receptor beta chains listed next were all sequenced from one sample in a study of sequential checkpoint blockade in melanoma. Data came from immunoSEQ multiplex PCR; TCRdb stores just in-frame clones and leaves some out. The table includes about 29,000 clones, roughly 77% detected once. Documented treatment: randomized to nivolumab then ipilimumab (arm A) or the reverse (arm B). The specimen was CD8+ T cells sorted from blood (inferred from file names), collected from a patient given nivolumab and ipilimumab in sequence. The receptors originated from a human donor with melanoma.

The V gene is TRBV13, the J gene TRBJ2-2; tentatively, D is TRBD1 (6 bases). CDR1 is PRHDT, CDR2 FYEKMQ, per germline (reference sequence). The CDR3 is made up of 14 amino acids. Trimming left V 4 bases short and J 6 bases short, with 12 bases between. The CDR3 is CASSSRQGSGELFF. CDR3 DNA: TGTGCCAGCAGCTCCCGGCAGGGGTCCGGGGAGCTGTTTTTT.

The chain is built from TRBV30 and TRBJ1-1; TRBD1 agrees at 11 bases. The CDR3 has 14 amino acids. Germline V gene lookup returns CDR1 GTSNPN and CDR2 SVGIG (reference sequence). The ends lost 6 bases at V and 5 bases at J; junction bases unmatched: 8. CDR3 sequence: CACGTGGWETEAFF. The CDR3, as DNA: TGTGCCTGTGGGACAGGGGGTTGGGAAACTGAAGCTTTCTTT. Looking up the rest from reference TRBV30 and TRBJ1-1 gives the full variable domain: SQTIHQWPATLVQPVGSPLSLECTVEGTSNPNLYWYRQAAGRGLQLLFYSVGIGQISSEVPQNLSASRPQDRQFILSSKKLLLSDSGFYLCACGTGGWETEAFFGQGTRLTVV.

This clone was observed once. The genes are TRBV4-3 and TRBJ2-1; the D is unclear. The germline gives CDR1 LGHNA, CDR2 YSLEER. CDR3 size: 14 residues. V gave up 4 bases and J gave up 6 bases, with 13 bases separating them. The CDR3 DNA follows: TGCGCCAGCAGCCCATTCAGGCCAGGCAATGAGCAGTTCTTC. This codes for CASSPFRPGNEQFF.

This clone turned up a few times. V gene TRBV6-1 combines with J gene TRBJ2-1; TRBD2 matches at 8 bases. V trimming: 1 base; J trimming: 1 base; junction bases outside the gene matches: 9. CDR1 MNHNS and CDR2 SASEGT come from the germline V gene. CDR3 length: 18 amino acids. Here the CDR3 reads CASSEDLFGGASYNEQFF. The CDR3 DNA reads TGTGCCAGCAGTGAAGATTTATTCGGGGGGGCTTCCTACAATGAGCAGTTCTTC.

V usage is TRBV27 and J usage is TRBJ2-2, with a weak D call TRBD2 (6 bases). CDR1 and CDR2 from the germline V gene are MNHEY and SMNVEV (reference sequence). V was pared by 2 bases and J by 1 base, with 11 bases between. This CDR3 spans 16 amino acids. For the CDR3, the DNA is TGTGCCAGCAGTTTAAGCGGGCCTCAGAACACCGGGGAGCTGTTTTTT. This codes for CASSLSGPQNTGELFF.

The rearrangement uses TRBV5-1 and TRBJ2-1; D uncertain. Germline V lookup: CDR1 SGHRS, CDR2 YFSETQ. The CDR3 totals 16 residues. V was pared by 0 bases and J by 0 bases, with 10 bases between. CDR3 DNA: TGCGCCAGCAGCTTGGCCTTGCCGAGCTCCTACAATGAGCAGTTCTTC. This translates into CASSLALPSSYNEQFF.

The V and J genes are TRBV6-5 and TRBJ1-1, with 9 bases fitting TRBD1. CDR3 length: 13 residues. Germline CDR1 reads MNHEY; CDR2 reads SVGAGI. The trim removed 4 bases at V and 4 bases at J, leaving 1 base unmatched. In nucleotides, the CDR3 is TGTGCCAGCAGTTGGGGACAGGGCACTGAAGCTTTCTTT. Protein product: CASSWGQGTEAFF.

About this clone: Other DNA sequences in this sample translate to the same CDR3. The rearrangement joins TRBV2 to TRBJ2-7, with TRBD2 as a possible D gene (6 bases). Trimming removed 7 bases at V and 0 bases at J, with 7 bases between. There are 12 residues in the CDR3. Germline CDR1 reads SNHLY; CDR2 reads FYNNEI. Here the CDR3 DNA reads TGTGCCAGCATAGCGGACTCCTACGAGCAGTACTTC. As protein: CASIADSYEQYF. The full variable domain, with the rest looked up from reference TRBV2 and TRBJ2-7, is EPEVTQTPSHQVTQMGQEVILRCVPISNHLYFYWYRQILGQKVEFLVSFYNNEISEKSEIFDDQFSVERPDGSNFTLKIRSTKLEDSAMYFCASIADSYEQYFGPGTRLTVT.

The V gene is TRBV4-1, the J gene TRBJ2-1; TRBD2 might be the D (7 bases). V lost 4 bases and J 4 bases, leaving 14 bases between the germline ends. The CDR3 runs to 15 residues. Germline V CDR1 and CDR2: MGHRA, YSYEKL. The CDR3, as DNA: TGCGCCAGCAGCCCGAGCGGGGACACGTACAATGAGCAGTTCTTC. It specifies CASSPSGDTYNEQFF.

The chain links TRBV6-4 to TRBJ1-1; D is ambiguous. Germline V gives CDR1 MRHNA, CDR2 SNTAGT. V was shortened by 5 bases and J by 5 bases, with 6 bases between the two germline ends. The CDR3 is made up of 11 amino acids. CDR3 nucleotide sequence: TGTGCCAGCAGTAGCGGAACTGAAGCTTTCTTT. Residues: CASSSGTEAFF.

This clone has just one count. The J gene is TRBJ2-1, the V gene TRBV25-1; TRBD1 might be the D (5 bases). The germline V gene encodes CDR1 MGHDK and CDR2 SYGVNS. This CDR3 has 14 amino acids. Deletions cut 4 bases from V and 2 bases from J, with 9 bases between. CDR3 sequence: CASSVPDTYNEQFF. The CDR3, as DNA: TGTGCCAGCAGTGTCCCGGACACCTACAATGAGCAGTTCTTC.

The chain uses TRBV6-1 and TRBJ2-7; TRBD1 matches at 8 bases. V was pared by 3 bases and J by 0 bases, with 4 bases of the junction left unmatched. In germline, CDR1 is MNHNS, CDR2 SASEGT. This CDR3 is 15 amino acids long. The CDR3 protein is CASSEVGTGSYEQYF. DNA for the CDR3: TGTGCCAGCAGTGAGGTCGGGACAGGCTCCTACGAGCAGTACTTC.

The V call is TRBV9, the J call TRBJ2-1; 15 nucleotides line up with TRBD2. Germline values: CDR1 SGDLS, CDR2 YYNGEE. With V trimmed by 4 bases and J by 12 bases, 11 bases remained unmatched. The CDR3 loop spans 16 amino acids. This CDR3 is CASSNPRTSGGVGQFF. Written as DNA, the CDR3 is TGTGCCAGCAGCAACCCCCGGACTAGCGGGGGGGTAGGGCAGTTCTTC.

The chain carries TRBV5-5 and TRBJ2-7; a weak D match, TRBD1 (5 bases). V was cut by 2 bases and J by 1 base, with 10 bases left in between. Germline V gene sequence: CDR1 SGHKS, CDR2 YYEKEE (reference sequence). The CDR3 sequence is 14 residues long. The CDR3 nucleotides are TGTGCCAGCAGCTTATGGTCAGGGTCCTACGAGCAGTACTTC. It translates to CASSLWSGSYEQYF.

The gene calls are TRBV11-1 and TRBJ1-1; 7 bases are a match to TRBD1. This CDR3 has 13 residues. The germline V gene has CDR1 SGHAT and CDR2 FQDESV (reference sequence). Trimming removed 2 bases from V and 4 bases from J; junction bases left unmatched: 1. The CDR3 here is CASSLRQGTEAFF. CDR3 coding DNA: TGTGCCAGCAGCTTAAGACAGGGCACTGAAGCTTTCTTT.

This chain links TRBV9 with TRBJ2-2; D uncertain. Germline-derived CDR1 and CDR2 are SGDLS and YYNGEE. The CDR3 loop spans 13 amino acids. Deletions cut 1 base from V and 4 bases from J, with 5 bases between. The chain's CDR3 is CASSVPPTGELFF. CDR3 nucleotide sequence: TGTGCCAGCAGCGTACCTCCCACCGGGGAGCTGTTTTTT.

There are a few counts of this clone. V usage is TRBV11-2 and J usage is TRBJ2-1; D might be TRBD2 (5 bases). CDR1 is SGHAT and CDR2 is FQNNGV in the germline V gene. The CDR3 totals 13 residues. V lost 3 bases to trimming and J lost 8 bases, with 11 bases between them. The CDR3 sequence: CASSFVTSDEQFF. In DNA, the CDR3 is TGTGCCAGCAGCTTCGTAACTAGTGATGAGCAGTTCTTC.

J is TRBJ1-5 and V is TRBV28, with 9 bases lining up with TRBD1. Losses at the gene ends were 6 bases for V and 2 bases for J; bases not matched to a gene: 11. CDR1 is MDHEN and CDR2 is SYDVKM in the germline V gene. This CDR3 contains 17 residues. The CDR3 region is CASSYRQGVSGNQPQHF. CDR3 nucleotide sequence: TGTGCCAGCAGCTATCGACAGGGGGTATCGGGCAATCAGCCCCAGCATTTT.

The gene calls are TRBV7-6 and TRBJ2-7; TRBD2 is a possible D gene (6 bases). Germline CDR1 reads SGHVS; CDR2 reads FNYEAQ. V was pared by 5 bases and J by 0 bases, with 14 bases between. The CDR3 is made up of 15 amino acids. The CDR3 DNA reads TGTGCCAGCAGCCATGCCCGCGGGGTCTCCTACGAGCAGTACTTC. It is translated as CASSHARGVSYEQYF. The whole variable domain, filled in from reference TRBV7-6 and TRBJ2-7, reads GAGVSQSPRYKVTKRGQDVALRCDPISGHVSLYWYRQALGQGPEFLTYFNYEAQQDKSGLPNDRFSAERPEGSISTLTIQRTEQRDSAMYRCASSHARGVSYEQYFGPGTRLTVT.

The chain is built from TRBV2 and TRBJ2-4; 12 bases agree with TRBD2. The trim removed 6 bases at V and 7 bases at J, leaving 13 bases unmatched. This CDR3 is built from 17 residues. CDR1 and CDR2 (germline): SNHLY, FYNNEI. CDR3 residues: CASSEPLAGGLRNIQYF. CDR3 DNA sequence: TGTGCCAGCAGCGAACCCCTAGCGGGGGGGCTGAGGAACATTCAGTACTTC. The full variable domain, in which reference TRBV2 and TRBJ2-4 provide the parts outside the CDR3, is EPEVTQTPSHQVTQMGQEVILRCVPISNHLYFYWYRQILGQKVEFLVSFYNNEISEKSEIFDDQFSVERPDGSNFTLKIRSTKLEDSAMYFCASSEPLAGGLRNIQYFGAGTRLSVL.

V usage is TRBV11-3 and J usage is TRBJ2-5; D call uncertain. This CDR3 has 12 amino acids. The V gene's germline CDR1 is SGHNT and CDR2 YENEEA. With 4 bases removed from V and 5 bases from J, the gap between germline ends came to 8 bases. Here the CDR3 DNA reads TGTGCCAGCAGCTCCCTCGGGGAGACCCAGTACTTC. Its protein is CASSSLGETQYF.

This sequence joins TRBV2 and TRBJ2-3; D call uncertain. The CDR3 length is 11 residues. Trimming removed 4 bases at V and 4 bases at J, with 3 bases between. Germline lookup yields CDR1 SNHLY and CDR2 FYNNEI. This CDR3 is CASSVADTQYF. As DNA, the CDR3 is TGTGCCAGCAGTGTAGCAGATACGCAGTATTTT.

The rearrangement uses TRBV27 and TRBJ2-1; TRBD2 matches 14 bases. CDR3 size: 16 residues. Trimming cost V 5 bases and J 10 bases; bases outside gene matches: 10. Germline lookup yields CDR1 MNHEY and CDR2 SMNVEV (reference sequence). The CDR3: CASSPLPGLAGAEQFF. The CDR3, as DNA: TGTGCCAGCAGTCCCCTACCGGGACTAGCGGGGGCCGAGCAGTTCTTC.

The CDR3 region has the DNA TGTGCCAGCACCGAAGGGGAAACCTACAATGAGCAGTTCTTC. It is translated as CASTEGETYNEQFF. The chain uses TRBV6-1 and TRBJ2-1; D might be TRBD1 (5 bases). V lost 7 bases to trimming and J lost 2 bases, with 12 bases between them. From germline, CDR1 is MNHNS and CDR2 SASEGT. The CDR3 consists of 14 residues.

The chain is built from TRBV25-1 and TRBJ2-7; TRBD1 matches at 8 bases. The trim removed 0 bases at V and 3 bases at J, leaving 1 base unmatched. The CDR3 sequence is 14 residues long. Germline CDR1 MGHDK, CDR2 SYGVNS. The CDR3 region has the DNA TGTGCCAGCAGTGAATACGGGACAGGCTACGAGCAGTACTTC. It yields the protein CASSEYGTGYEQYF.

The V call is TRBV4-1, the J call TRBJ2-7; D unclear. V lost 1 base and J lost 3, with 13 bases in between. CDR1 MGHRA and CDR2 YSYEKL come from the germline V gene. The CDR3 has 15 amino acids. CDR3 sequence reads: CASSQVSLGSYEQYF. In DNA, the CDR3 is TGCGCCAGCAGCCAAGTCTCACTTGGTAGCTACGAGCAGTACTTC.

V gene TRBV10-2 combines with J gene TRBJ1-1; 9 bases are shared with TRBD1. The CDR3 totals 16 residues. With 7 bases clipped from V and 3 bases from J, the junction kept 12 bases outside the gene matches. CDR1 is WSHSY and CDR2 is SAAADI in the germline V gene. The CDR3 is CASIGRDRVLHTEAFF. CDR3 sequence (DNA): TGCGCCAGCATTGGACGGGACAGGGTGTTGCACACTGAAGCTTTCTTT.